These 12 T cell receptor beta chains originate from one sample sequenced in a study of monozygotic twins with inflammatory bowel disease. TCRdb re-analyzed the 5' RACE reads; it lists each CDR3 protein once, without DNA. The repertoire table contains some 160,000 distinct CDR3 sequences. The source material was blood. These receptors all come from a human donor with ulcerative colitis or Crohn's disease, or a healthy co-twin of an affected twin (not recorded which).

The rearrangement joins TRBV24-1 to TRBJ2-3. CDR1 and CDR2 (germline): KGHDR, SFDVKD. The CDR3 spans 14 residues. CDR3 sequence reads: CATSDLISTDTQYF.

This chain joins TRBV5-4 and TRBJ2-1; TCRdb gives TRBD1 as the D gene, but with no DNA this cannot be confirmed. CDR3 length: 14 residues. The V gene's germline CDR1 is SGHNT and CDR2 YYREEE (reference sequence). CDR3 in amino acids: CASSSGQGRNEQFF. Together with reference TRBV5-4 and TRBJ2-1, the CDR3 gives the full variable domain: ETGVTQSPTHLIKTRGQQVTLRCSSQSGHNTVSWYQQALGQGPQFIFQYYREEENGRGNFPPRFSGLQFPNYSSELNVNALELDDSALYLCASSSGQGRNEQFFGPGTRLTVL.

CDR3 amino acids: CAWSPPGDQPQHF. V and J are TRBV30 and TRBJ1-5; checking the TCRdb D call of TRBD1 is not possible without DNA. Germline-derived CDR1 and CDR2 are GTSNPN and SVGIG (reference sequence). CDR3 length: 13 residues.

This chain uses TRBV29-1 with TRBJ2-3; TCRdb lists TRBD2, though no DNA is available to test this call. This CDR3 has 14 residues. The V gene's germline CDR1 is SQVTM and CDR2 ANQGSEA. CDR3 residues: CSVRLAGPTDTQYF.

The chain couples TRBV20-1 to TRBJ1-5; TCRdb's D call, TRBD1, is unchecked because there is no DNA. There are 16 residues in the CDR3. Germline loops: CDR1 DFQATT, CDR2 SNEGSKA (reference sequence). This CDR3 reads CSAQRSWGGVGQPQHF.

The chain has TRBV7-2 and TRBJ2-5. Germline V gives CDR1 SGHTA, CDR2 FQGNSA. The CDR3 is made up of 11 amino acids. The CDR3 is CASSLEGYLYF. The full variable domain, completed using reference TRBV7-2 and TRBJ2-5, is GAGVSQSPSNKVTEKGKDVELRCDPISGHTALYWYRQSLGQGLEFLIYFQGNSAPDKSGLPSDRFSAERTGGSVSTLTIQRTQQEDSAVYLCASSLEGYLYFGPGTRLLVL.

The CDR3 region is CASSVTGGNQPQHF. This chain joins TRBV12-3 or TRBV12-4 and TRBJ1-5; TCRdb indicates TRBD1, and absent DNA this call remains unverified. The CDR3 contains 14 residues.

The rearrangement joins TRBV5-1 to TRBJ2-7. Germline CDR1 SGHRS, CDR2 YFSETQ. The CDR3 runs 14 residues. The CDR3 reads CASSLDGRGYEQYF.

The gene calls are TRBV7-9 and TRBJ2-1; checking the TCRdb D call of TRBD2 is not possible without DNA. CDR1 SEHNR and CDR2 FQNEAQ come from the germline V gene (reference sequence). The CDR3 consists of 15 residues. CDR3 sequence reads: CASSLRLAGNNEQFF.

CDR3 in amino acids: CASRVGSSYNSPLHF. The rearrangement uses TRBV14 and TRBJ1-6. This CDR3 comprises 15 residues. The germline V gene has CDR1 SGHDN and CDR2 FVKESK.

The CDR3 loop reads CASSFSDRGTEAFF. This chain uses TRBV7-6 with TRBJ1-1; TCRdb returns TRBD1, unconfirmable since there is no DNA. Per germline, CDR1 SGHVS and CDR2 FNYEAQ. This CDR3 spans 14 amino acids. Full variable domain (remainder filled in from reference TRBV7-6 and TRBJ1-1): GAGVSQSPRYKVTKRGQDVALRCDPISGHVSLYWYRQALGQGPEFLTYFNYEAQQDKSGLPNDRFSAERPEGSISTLTIQRTEQRDSAMYRCASSFSDRGTEAFFGQGTRLTVV.

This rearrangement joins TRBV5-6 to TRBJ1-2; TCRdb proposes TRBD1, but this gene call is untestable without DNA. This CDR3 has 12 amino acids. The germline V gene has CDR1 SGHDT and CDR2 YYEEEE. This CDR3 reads CASRGANRGYTF. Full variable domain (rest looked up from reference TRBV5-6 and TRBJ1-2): DAGVTQSPTHLIKTRGQQVTLRCSPKSGHDTVSWYQQALGQGPQFIFQYYEEEERQRGNFPDRFSGHQFPNYSSELNVNALLLGDSALYLCASRGANRGYTFGSGTRLTVV.